This T cell receptor beta chain was retrieved from a study of beta chain features in type 1 diabetes. Study-wide findings and caveats: Moderate but significant shortening of TCRB CDR3s was recorded in all four CD4+ subsets from Type 1 diabetes patients.

Reverse transcription of all isolated RNA meant that expressed TCRB transcripts were sequenced. Using immunoSEQ multiplex PCR, the repertoire was profiled, and TCRdb retains in-frame clones only, with some absent. The sample lists around 280,000 clones; approximately 8.1% were seen once. In regard to this clone: Antigen specificity is unknown.

The CDR3 spans 16 residues. Trimming stripped 2 bases from V and 5 bases from J, with 16 bases between. Looked up from germline, CDR1 is MNHNY and CDR2 is SVGAGI (reference sequence). This sequence was found in a woman aged 18-35 years in good health. The sequencing sample was made of central memory CD4+ T cells from blood. The chain couples TRBV6-6 to TRBJ1-5; a possible D gene is TRBD1 (5 bases). CDR3 coding DNA: TGTGCCAGCAGTTACCAGGGCGGCACTTCCCATCAGCCCCAGCATTTT. Its protein is CASSYQGGTSHQPQHF.